This is a list of T cell receptor beta chains from one sample in a study of cytomegalovirus exposure and HLA in healthy donors. The assay was immunoSEQ multiplex PCR, and TCRdb's table has in-frame clones only and misses some. The sample yields about 260,000 clones, about 83% seen once. The sample consisted of PBMCs. The receptors derive from a woman between 40 and 50 years old in good health and CMV-seropositive. Both conserved end residues are part of each CDR3. The order of the fields is V gene, clone size, D gene, J gene, CDR3 protein, CDR3 DNA. A D gene is named only where the DNA matches it firmly. Only part of the rows carry a size: once, few, many, or a class if the clone is expanded.

TRBV7-2	-	TRBD2	TRBJ2-7	CASSLVVSGRGEQYF	TGTGCCAGCAGCTTAGTGGTTAGCGGGAGGGGCGAGCAGTACTTC
TRBV18	-	-	TRBJ2-2	CASSPPGSDTGELFF	TGTGCCAGCTCACCTCCGGGTAGTGACACCGGGGAGCTGTTTTTT
TRBV11-1	-	TRBD1	TRBJ2-7	CASSLGAGTGGREQYF	TGTGCCAGCAGCTTAGGAGCCGGGACAGGGGGCCGCGAGCAGTACTTC
TRBV7-9	-	TRBD2	TRBJ2-5	CSSSPLAGVEETQYF	TGTTCCAGCAGCCCGCTAGCGGGAGTGGAGGAGACCCAGTACTTC
TRBV5-1	-	TRBD2	TRBJ2-1	CASSLISGNYNEQFF	TGCGCCAGCAGCTTGATTAGCGGGAACTACAATGAGCAGTTCTTC
TRBV28	-	TRBD1	TRBJ1-2	CASSSDRGLTRGYTF	TGTGCCAGCAGTTCGGACAGGGGGCTGACGCGGGGCTACACCTTC
TRBV7-8	-	TRBD1	TRBJ1-1	CASRTGTGGITNTEAFF	TGTGCCAGCAGAACCGGGACAGGGGGTATCACGAACACTGAAGCTTTCTTT
TRBV7-3	-	TRBD2	TRBJ2-3	CASSLSGSRTDTQYF	TGTGCCAGCAGCTTAAGCGGGAGCCGCACAGATACGCAGTATTTT
TRBV5-1	-	TRBD1	TRBJ2-2	CASSSLLRDRAAGELFF	TGCGCCAGCAGCTCACTCCTCCGGGACAGGGCGGCCGGGGAGCTGTTTTTT
TRBV7-9	-	TRBD2	TRBJ2-7	CASSGSGTSFSEQYF	TGTGCCAGCAGCGGCTCCGGGACTAGTTTTTCCGAGCAGTACTTC
TRBV5-1	-	-	TRBJ2-5	CASSLAQTGETQYF	TGCGCCAGCAGCTTGGCCCAGACGGGAGAGACCCAGTACTTC
TRBV7-2	once	-	TRBJ2-3	CASTGHLSTDTQYF	TGTGCCAGCACAGGACACCTTAGCACAGATACGCAGTATTTT
TRBV2	-	-	TRBJ2-5	CASSVEAGLGETQYF	TGTGCCAGCAGTGTGGAAGCGGGTCTTGGCGAGACCCAGTACTTC
TRBV30	-	TRBD2	TRBJ2-3	CAWSGSGGRDTDTQYF	TGCGCCTGGAGCGGGTCGGGGGGGAGGGATACAGATACGCAGTATTTT